This entry features one TCR beta chain sequence. CDR1 is LNHDA, CDR2 SQIVND, per germline (reference sequence). The trim removed 4 bases at V and 0 bases at J, leaving 7 bases unmatched. The CDR3 has 17 residues. Measured with immunoSEQ multiplex PCR; TCRdb has only the in-frame clones, and not every one. The table includes roughly 130,000 clones, 88% detected once. The source of the sample is a study of cytomegalovirus exposure and HLA in healthy donors. The chain has TRBV19 and TRBJ1-5; 9 bases agree with TRBD1. Sample: PBMCs. The receptor's source is a man younger than 45 in good health and CMV-seronegative. The DNA of the CDR3 is TGTGCCAGTAGTACCGGACAGGGGTGGGATAGCAATCAGCCCCAGCATTTT. Protein: CASSTGQGWDSNQPQHF.